This TCR beta chain was identified in a study of human T cells and chemical hapten exposure. Study as a whole: The study enrolled mostly female patients with alopecia areata, totalis or universalis.

In the authors' workflow: Individual samples carried between roughly 23,224 and 700,000 TCRs, with roughly 96,000 as the median. MiXCR, run by TCRdb on the RACE reads, gives a single entry per CDR3 protein. For this entry, the V and J calls and clone size follow TCRdb and not the study's own pipeline. In the table there are around 34,000 distinct CDR3 sequences, 5% to 8% of which are singletons. This clonotype was recorded a few times. Its antigen is unknown. Time point denoted: patch test 1, 2 weeks after DPC sensitization. Treatment noted: therapeutic diphenylcyclopropenone sensitization with weekly scalp DPC. Unfractionated whole blood yielded total RNA. V lost 4 bases, J lost 5 bases, and 15 bases lay in between. The CDR3 runs to 15 residues. Germline CDR1 and CDR2: SGDLS and YYNGEE. Findings of the study overall: Against controls, expanded TCRs gave rise to significantly more large CDR3 similarity clusters.

The chain has TRBV9 and TRBJ1-4, with TRBD1 as a possible D gene (5 bases). Sequencing used whole blood, obtained in connection with sensitization to the hapten diphenylcyclopropenone (DPC). The receptor was isolated from a woman between 25 and 40 years old with alopecia areata. Some clones in this sample may be carry-over from other donors' samples. In nucleotides, the CDR3 is TGTGCCAGCAGCACCCCGGGGCAGCCAAATGAAAAACTGTTTTTT. This encodes CASSTPGQPNEKLFF.